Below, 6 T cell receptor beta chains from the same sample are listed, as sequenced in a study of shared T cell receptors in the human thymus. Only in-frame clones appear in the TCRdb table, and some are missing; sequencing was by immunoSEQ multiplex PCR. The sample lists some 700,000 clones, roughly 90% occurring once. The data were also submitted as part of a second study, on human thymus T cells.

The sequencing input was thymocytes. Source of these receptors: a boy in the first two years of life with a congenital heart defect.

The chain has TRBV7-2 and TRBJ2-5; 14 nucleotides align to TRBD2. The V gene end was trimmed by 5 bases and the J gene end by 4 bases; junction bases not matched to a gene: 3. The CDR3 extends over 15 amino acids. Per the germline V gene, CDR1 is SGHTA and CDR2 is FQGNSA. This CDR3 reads CASSRLAGGGETQYF. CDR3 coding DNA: TGTGCCAGCAGCCGACTAGCGGGAGGGGGAGAGACCCAGTACTTC. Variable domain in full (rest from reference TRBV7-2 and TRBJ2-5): GAGVSQSPSNKVTEKGKDVELRCDPISGHTALYWYRQSLGQGLEFLIYFQGNSAPDKSGLPSDRFSAERTGGSVSTLTIQRTQQEDSAVYLCASSRLAGGGETQYFGPGTRLLVL.

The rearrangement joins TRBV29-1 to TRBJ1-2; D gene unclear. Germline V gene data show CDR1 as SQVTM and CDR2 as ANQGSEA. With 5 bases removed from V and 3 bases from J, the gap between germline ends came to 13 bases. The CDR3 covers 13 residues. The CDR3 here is CSVREAADYGYTF. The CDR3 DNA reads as TGCAGCGTTCGGGAGGCAGCTGACTATGGCTACACCTTC.

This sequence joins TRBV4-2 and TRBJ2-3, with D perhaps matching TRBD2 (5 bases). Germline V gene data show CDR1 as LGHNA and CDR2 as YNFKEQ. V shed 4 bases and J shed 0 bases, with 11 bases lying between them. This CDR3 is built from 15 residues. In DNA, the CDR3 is TGTGCCAGCAGCCCGCTAGCCGCTAGCACAGATACGCAGTATTTT. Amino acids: CASSPLAASTDTQYF.

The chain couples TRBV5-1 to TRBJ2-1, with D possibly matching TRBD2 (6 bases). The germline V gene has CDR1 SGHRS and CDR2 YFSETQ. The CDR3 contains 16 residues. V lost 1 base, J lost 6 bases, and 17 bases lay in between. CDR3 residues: CASSLWGEFDFNEQFF. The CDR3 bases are TGCGCCAGCAGCTTGTGGGGGGAGTTTGATTTCAATGAGCAGTTCTTC. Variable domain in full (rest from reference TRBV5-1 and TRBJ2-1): KAGVTQTPRYLIKTRGQQVTLSCSPISGHRSVSWYQQTPGQGLQFLFEYFSETQRNKGNFPGRFSGRQFSNSRSEMNVSTLELGDSALYLCASSLWGEFDFNEQFFGPGTRLTVL.

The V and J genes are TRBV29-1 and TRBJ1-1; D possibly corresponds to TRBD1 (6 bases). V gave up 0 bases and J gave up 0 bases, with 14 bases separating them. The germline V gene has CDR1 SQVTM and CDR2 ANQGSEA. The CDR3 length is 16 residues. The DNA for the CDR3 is TGCAGCGTTGAAGATCTTAGCCAGGGGATGAACACTGAAGCTTTCTTT. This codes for CSVEDLSQGMNTEAFF.

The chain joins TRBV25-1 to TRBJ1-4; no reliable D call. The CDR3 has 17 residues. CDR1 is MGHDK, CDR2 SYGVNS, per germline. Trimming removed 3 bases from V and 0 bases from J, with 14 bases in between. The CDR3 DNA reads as TGTGCCAGCAGTGAGTATCACAGCCCTGCAACTAATGAAAAACTGTTTTTT. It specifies CASSEYHSPATNEKLFF.